These T cell receptor beta chains were read from a single sample in a study of blood T cell repertoires in COVID-19. Clones were sequenced by immunoSEQ multiplex PCR, and TCRdb holds only the in-frame ones, with some missing. Of about 140,000 clones listed, 88% are singletons. Sequences were obtained from peripheral blood. The receptors come from a man between 50 and 59 years old with active or convalescent COVID-19. CDR3s include the opening cysteine and the closing phenylalanine or tryptophan. The D gene is left open where the match is weak. Clone size appears in some rows only: once, few, many, or a class for an expanded clone.

>TRBV28|TRBJ2-5|-|TRBD2
TGTGCCAGCACCGGGACTAGCGGGACGGAGACCCAGTACTTC
CASTGTSGTETQYF
>TRBV24-1|TRBJ2-5|-|-
TGTGCCACCAGTGATCCCGGGACATTAAGAGAGACCCAGTACTTC
CATSDPGTLRETQYF
>TRBV28|TRBJ2-7|-|TRBD1
TGTGCCAGCAGGCCCGAAGGGACAGGGGCCTACGAGCAGTACTTC
CASRPEGTGAYEQYF
>TRBV11-2|TRBJ2-3|-|TRBD2
TGTGCCAGCAGCTTCGGGGGGGCTCACACAGATACGCAGTATTTT
CASSFGGAHTDTQYF
>TRBV27|TRBJ2-7|-|TRBD2
TGTGCCAGCAGCCGCGGACTAGTGGGTCATGGTGGGGGCTACGAGCAGTACTTC
CASSRGLVGHGGGYEQYF
>TRBV5-5|TRBJ1-4|once|-
TGTGCCAGCAGCATCCAAGGACAGCTAACTAATGAAAAACTGTTTTTT
CASSIQGQLTNEKLFF
>TRBV9|TRBJ2-7|-|-
TGTGCCAGCAGCGTGGGGCAGGGCACGGGCGAGCAGTACTTC
CASSVGQGTGEQYF
>TRBV6-2/TRBV6-3|TRBJ2-3|-|TRBD2
TGTGCCAGCAGTTACCCTAACCCTCTAGCGGGAGCGCGCACAGATACGCAGTATTTT
CASSYPNPLAGARTDTQYF
>TRBV27|TRBJ1-6|-|-
TGTGCCAGCAGTGGAACACAAGCCGGCGGTTCACCCCTCCACTTT
CASSGTQAGGSPLHF
>TRBV24-1|TRBJ2-3|-|-
TGTGCCACCAGTGATTTTACGTCGGGGAGCACAGATACGCAGTATTTT
CATSDFTSGSTDTQYF
>TRBV29-1|TRBJ2-2|-|-
TGCAGCGTCATGACGACTAGGGCCCCACCGGAGCTGTTTTTT
CSVMTTRAPPELFF
>TRBV5-1|TRBJ2-7|-|TRBD1
TGCGCCAGCAGCCCACGAAGAGGGGGCCTCGCCGTGGTCGAGCAGTACTTC
CASSPRRGGLAVVEQYF
>TRBV19|TRBJ2-5|-|TRBD2
TGTGCCAGTAAAGGACTAGCGGTAGAGACCCAGTACTTC
CASKGLAVETQYF
>TRBV2|TRBJ1-3|-|-
TGTGCCAGCAGGACGGGGAACTCTGGAAACACCATATATTTT
CASRTGNSGNTIYF
>TRBV4-3|TRBJ1-2|-|TRBD1
TGCGCCAGCAGCCAACACAGGGGGCACACTAACTATGGCTACACCTTC
CASSQHRGHTNYGYTF
>TRBV9|TRBJ2-1|-|-
TGTGCCAGCAGCGCCGGACAGAAGAATGAGCAGTTCTTC
CASSAGQKNEQFF
>TRBV15|TRBJ1-5|-|TRBD1
TGTGCCACCAGCGAACCGGGACAGAATCAGCCCCAGCATTTT
CATSEPGQNQPQHF
>TRBV28|TRBJ1-2|-|-
TGTGCCAGCAGTTTAGGAGGGGCCTATAACTATGGCTACACCTTC
CASSLGGAYNYGYTF
>TRBV16|TRBJ1-5|-|-
TGTGCCAGCAGCCAAGGATACAGGGTTAGTTACAATCAGCCCCAGCATTTT
CASSQGYRVSYNQPQHF
>TRBV27|TRBJ2-1|-|-
TGTGCCAGCAGTTTTTCCAGCGGGTATTACAATGAGCAGTTCTTC
CASSFSSGYYNEQFF
>TRBV21-1|TRBJ2-3|-|-
TGTGCCAGCCAACCGCCGGGACAGTTTCTCACAGATACGCAGTATTTT
CASQPPGQFLTDTQYF
>TRBV28|TRBJ1-6|-|TRBD1
TGTGCCACCTCTTCCATCAGGGGGCTTTCACCCCTCCACTTT
CATSSIRGLSPLHF
>TRBV2|TRBJ2-3|-|-
TGTGCCAGCGGAGCAGGGCTTAGCACAGATACGCAGTATTTT
CASGAGLSTDTQYF
>TRBV5-5|TRBJ1-3|-|-
TGTGCCAGCAGCTTGGAGATAGGACTGCAGGAGAACACCATATATTTT
CASSLEIGLQENTIYF
>TRBV9|TRBJ2-1|-|-
TGTGCCAGCAGCACTGGGACCCCCGGGGGTCATGAGCAGTTCTTC
CASSTGTPGGHEQFF
>TRBV12-3/TRBV12-4|TRBJ1-2|-|TRBD1
TGTGCCAGCAGTCCTGACAGGGTCTCTGGCTACACCTTC
CASSPDRVSGYTF
>TRBV18|TRBJ1-2|-|TRBD1
TGTGCCAGCTCTGAAGGACAGGGGTATGATGGCTACACCTTC
CASSEGQGYDGYTF
>TRBV19|TRBJ1-5|-|TRBD1
TGTGCCAGTAGTCCGAGGGACAGGCCCATCTCGAGGAGCAATCAGCCCCAGCATTTT
CASSPRDRPISRSNQPQHF
>TRBV20-1|TRBJ1-2|-|TRBD1
TGCAGTGCTAGTGGAAGTCCGGGACAGGGGGCGAGCGGCTACACCTTC
CSASGSPGQGASGYTF
>TRBV10-1|TRBJ2-1|-|TRBD1
TGCGCCAGCAGTCGAACCGGGACAGGGAAAAATGAGCAGTTCTTC
CASSRTGTGKNEQFF
>TRBV5-4|TRBJ1-1|-|TRBD1
TGTGCCAGCAGCCCGACAGGGACGACTGAAGCTTTCTTT
CASSPTGTTEAFF
>TRBV28|TRBJ1-2|-|TRBD1
TGTGCCAGCAGTTTTGGGACAGGGGGCACCCTAAACTATGGCTACACCTTC
CASSFGTGGTLNYGYTF
>TRBV29-1|TRBJ1-1|-|-
TGCAGCGTTGAAGGTCAGGGGACAGAAGCTTTCTTT
CSVEGQGTEAFF
>TRBV5-1|TRBJ2-5|-|TRBD1
TGCGCCAGCAGCACCGGGACAGGGGGCTACCAAGAGACCCAGTACTTC
CASSTGTGGYQETQYF
>TRBV9|TRBJ2-2|-|-
TGTGCCAGCACCCTAGGACAGAGACACACCGGGGAGCTGTTTTTT
CASTLGQRHTGELFF
>TRBV5-1|TRBJ2-5|once|TRBD2
TGCGCCAGCAGCTTAAACCCCGGACTAGCGGGCCTTCAAGAGACCCAGTACTTC
CASSLNPGLAGLQETQYF
>TRBV14|TRBJ2-4|-|TRBD1
TGTGCCAGCAGCCAACTGGGACAGGGAAAAAACATTCAGTACTTC
CASSQLGQGKNIQYF
>TRBV5-1|TRBJ2-5|-|-
TGCGCCAGCAGCTTGGCCTTGGCCGCTAGAGAAGAGACCCAGTACTTC
CASSLALAAREETQYF
>TRBV7-6|TRBJ2-5|-|TRBD1
TGTGCCAGCATCCGACCGGGACAGGCAGGAGAGACCCAGTACTTC
CASIRPGQAGETQYF
>TRBV18|TRBJ2-1|-|TRBD1
TGTGCCAGCTCACCGACCGGGACAGGGACCAATGAGCAGTTCTTC
CASSPTGTGTNEQFF
>TRBV9|TRBJ2-3|-|-
TGTGCCAGCAGCGTAGGTGGTGAGGCAGATACGCAGTATTTT
CASSVGGEADTQYF
>TRBV9|TRBJ2-2|-|-
TGTGCCAGCAGCGTATTAACGAACACCGGGGAGCTGTTTTTT
CASSVLTNTGELFF
>TRBV7-9|TRBJ2-3|few|TRBD2
TGTGCCAGCAGCTTATCCGGGACTAGCGGGAGGGCCGGTACGCAGTATTTT
CASSLSGTSGRAGTQYF
>TRBV7-2|TRBJ1-1|-|TRBD1
TGTGCCAGCAGCTTAGACGGTTCTCGGACAGGGTACACTGAAGCTTTCTTT
CASSLDGSRTGYTEAFF
>TRBV11-1|TRBJ2-3|-|TRBD2
TGTGCCAGCAGCCCTCGGACTAGCGGGAGGAAAGATACGCAGTATTTT
CASSPRTSGRKDTQYF
>TRBV19|TRBJ1-2|-|TRBD1
TGTGCCAGTAGTGGAGACAGGGGGTACTATGGCTACACCTTC
CASSGDRGYYGYTF
>TRBV9|TRBJ2-7|-|TRBD2
TGTGCCAGCAGCCCTAAAGAGACTAGCGGGAGGAAAGACGAGCAGTACTTC
CASSPKETSGRKDEQYF
>TRBV28|TRBJ1-2|-|TRBD1
TGTGCCATCCAGTCCCTCCCGGGACAGGGCAGTTATGGCTACACCTTC
CAIQSLPGQGSYGYTF
>TRBV28|TRBJ2-2|-|-
TGTGCCAGCAGTTTTCGTACCGGGGAGCTGTTTTTT
CASSFRTGELFF
>TRBV11-2|TRBJ2-7|-|TRBD1
TGTGCCAGCAGCTTACGGACAGGGACCCTCCTCTACGAGCAGTACTTC
CASSLRTGTLLYEQYF
>TRBV3-1/TRBV3-2|TRBJ2-1|-|-
TGTGCCAGCAGCCCGGGACTCTCGGGAAGAGAGCAGTTCTTC
CASSPGLSGREQFF
>TRBV25-1|TRBJ1-1|-|-
TGTGCCAGCAGTACCCCAGGGACGGGGGGAACTGAAGCTTTCTTT
CASSTPGTGGTEAFF
>TRBV5-1|TRBJ2-1|-|TRBD2
TGCGCCAGCAGCTTGTTTACTAGCGGGAGGGAGAGCTCCTACAATGAGCAGTTCTTC
CASSLFTSGRESSYNEQFF
>TRBV6-1|TRBJ1-4|-|-
TGTGCCAGCAGTGTCTCCAGGAACCCGGCAACTAATGAAAAACTGTTTTTT
CASSVSRNPATNEKLFF